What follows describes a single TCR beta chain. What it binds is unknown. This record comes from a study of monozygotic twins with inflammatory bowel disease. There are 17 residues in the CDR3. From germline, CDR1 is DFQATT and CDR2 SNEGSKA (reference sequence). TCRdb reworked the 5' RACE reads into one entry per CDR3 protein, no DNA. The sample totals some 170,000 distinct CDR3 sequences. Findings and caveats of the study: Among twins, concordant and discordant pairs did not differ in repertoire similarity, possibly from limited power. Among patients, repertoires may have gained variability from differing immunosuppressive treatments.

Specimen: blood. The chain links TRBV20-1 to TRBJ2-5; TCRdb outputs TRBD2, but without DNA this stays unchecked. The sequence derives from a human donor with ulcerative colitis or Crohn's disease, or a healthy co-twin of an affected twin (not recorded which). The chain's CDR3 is CSARRGWTSLNSETQYF.